Here is one T cell receptor (beta chain) with its context. Method: immunoSEQ multiplex PCR; TCRdb's copy keeps in-frame clones and lacks some. The data hold approximately 2.5 million clones, with more than 90% observed a single time. This entry comes from a study of shared clonotypes between healthy human individuals. Germline CDR1 SGHRS, CDR2 YFSETQ. The CDR3 spans 14 residues. V was cut by 5 bases and J by 0 bases, with 9 bases left in between. This sequence originates from a man aged 18 to 29 in good health. The rearrangement joins TRBV5-1 to TRBJ2-1; D is ambiguous. The specimen was naive CD4+ T cells sorted from blood. The subset was: CD45RA+ positively selected. In DNA, the CDR3 is TGCGCCAGCAGTACCGTAAGCTCCTACAATGAGCAGTTCTTC. Protein product: CASSTVSSYNEQFF.